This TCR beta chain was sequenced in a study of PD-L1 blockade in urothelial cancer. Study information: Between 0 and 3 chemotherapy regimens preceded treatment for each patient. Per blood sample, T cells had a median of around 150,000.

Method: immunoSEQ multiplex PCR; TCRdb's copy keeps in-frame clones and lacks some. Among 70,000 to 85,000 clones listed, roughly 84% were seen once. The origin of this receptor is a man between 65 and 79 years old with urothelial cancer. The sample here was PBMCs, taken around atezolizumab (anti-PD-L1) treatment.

The CDR3 loop is CAWSVGGVSYEQYF. The CDR3 DNA sequence: TGTGCCTGGAGTGTTGGGGGGGTCTCCTACGAGCAGTACTTC. The rearrangement links TRBV30 to TRBJ2-7, with 7 positions matching TRBD2. Germline V gene lookup returns CDR1 GTSNPN and CDR2 SVGIG (reference sequence). With 0 bases clipped from V and 0 bases from J, the junction kept 2 bases outside the gene matches. The CDR3 has 14 residues.